A selection of T cell receptor beta chains follows, all from one sample in a study of cytomegalovirus exposure and HLA in healthy donors. The protocol was immunoSEQ multiplex PCR, while the TCRdb copy is restricted to in-frame clones and leaves out a portion. The table lists some 120,000 clones, roughly 70% of them singletons. The sequenced sample was PBMCs. Receptor source: a woman in her 40s in good health and CMV-seropositive. Both conserved end residues are part of each CDR3. A D gene is named only where the DNA matches it firmly. Clone size is shown for a subset of rows, as once, few, many or a class of expanded clone.

CDR3aa	CDR3nt	j_gene	d_gene	v_gene	abundance
CASSQGGTNEKLFF	TGTGCCAGCTCCCAAGGGGGTACTAATGAAAAACTGTTTTTT	TRBJ1-4	NA	TRBV18	NA
CASSSQGYTEAFF	TGTGCCAGCAGCTCCCAGGGGTACACTGAAGCTTTCTTT	TRBJ1-1	NA	TRBV11-3	NA
CASSRPGQGSFEAFF	TGTGCCAGTAGTAGGCCGGGACAGGGAAGTTTTGAAGCTTTCTTT	TRBJ1-1	TRBD1	TRBV19	NA
CASSAARLAGGQETQYF	TGTGCCAGCAGCGCCGCAAGGCTGGCGGGGGGCCAAGAGACCCAGTACTTC	TRBJ2-5	TRBD2	TRBV9	NA
CASSASGGDRVRLAGNTIYF	TGTGCCAGCAGCGCCTCCGGTGGGGACAGGGTTCGGTTAGCTGGAAACACCATATATTTT	TRBJ1-3	TRBD1	TRBV28	NA
CASSLVSTEAFF	TGTGCCAGCAGCTTAGTGAGCACTGAAGCTTTCTTT	TRBJ1-1	NA	TRBV7-2	NA
CASSSTGAPRAGGQETQYF	TGCGCCAGCAGCTCCACGGGAGCCCCTAGAGCGGGGGGGCAAGAGACCCAGTACTTC	TRBJ2-5	TRBD2	TRBV5-1	few
CASIPGHKSSYEQYF	TGTGCCAGCATCCCGGGACACAAAAGCTCCTACGAGCAGTACTTC	TRBJ2-7	NA	TRBV28	NA
CATSRAEYTGNSYNEQFF	TGTGCCACCAGCAGAGCAGAGTACACAGGTAATTCCTACAATGAGCAGTTCTTC	TRBJ2-1	NA	TRBV15	NA
CASIHPGGADYGYTF	TGTGCCAGCATCCACCCGGGGGGCGCTGACTATGGCTACACCTTC	TRBJ1-2	NA	TRBV7-9	NA
CASSLTPGLAGVEQYF	TGTGCCAGCAGCTTAACCCCGGGACTAGCGGGAGTAGAGCAGTACTTC	TRBJ2-7	TRBD2	TRBV7-2	NA
CASSPKDRGNSPLHF	TGTGCCAGCAGTCCCAAGGACAGGGGAAATTCACCCCTCCACTTT	TRBJ1-6	TRBD1	TRBV6-6	NA
CATSRSSGANVLTF	TGTGCCACCTCGAGATCGTCTGGGGCCAACGTCCTGACTTTC	TRBJ2-6	NA	TRBV19	NA
CASSLSQGGQPQHF	TGTGCCAGCAGCTTATCGCAGGGCGGTCAGCCCCAGCATTTT	TRBJ1-5	NA	TRBV7-2	once
CASSLRAGGPGEQFF	TGCGCCAGCAGCTTACGAGCGGGGGGGCCTGGTGAGCAGTTCTTC	TRBJ2-1	TRBD2	TRBV5-1	once
CASSQETGIDYGYTF	TGCGCCAGCAGCCAAGAAACAGGGATTGACTATGGCTACACCTTC	TRBJ1-2	NA	TRBV4-3	NA
CASSAVRESRGNTIYF	TGTGCCAGCAGTGCGGTCAGGGAATCTAGAGGAAACACCATATATTTT	TRBJ1-3	NA	TRBV6-4	NA
CASSQEEGTGNPKNIQYF	TGCGCCAGCAGCCAAGAAGAAGGGACAGGGAATCCCAAAAACATTCAGTACTTC	TRBJ2-4	TRBD1	TRBV4-1	NA
CSAPDWYEQYF	TGCAGTGCTCCCGACTGGTACGAGCAGTACTTC	TRBJ2-7	NA	TRBV20-1	NA
CAISEPPLGEQYF	TGTGCCATCAGTGAGCCCCCCCTAGGCGAGCAGTACTTC	TRBJ2-7	NA	TRBV10-3	few
CASSRRGTAHGNCTEAFF	TGTGCCAGCAGCAGACGGGGGACAGCCCATGGGAACTGCACTGAAGCTTTCTTT	TRBJ1-1	TRBD1	TRBV7-9	few
CASSFGRSPLHF	TGTGCCAGCAGCTTTGGGCGTTCACCCCTCCACTTT	TRBJ1-6	NA	TRBV11-1	NA
CASSLYLNTEAFF	TGTGCCAGCAGCTTGTATCTGAACACTGAAGCTTTCTTT	TRBJ1-1	NA	TRBV5-4	few
CASSALQVSGNEQFF	TGTGCCAGCAGCGCTTTACAGGTTTCAGGCAATGAGCAGTTCTTC	TRBJ2-1	NA	TRBV9	once
CASRLQGARLRGYTF	TGTGCCAGCAGACTTCAGGGGGCGCGACTGCGAGGCTACACCTTC	TRBJ1-2	TRBD1	TRBV6-5	NA
CASSPPGTSGFNEQFF	TGTGCCAGCTCACCTCCAGGGACTAGCGGTTTCAATGAGCAGTTCTTC	TRBJ2-1	TRBD2	TRBV18	NA
CASRYGGQNYEQYF	TGCGCCAGCAGGTACGGGGGACAGAACTACGAGCAGTACTTC	TRBJ2-7	NA	TRBV5-1	few
CASSPEENTEAFF	TGTGCCAGCTCACCGGAGGAGAACACTGAAGCTTTCTTT	TRBJ1-1	NA	TRBV18	NA
CASSPEWTLQETQYF	TGTGCCAGCAGTCCAGAATGGACTCTCCAAGAGACCCAGTACTTC	TRBJ2-5	NA	TRBV6-5	few
CAISEARAGTGTETQYF	TGTGCCATCAGTGAGGCTAGAGCCGGGACAGGGACAGAGACCCAGTACTTC	TRBJ2-5	TRBD1	TRBV10-3	NA
CASSRARDNVYGYTF	TGTGCCAGCAGTCGAGCCCGGGACAACGTCTATGGCTACACCTTC	TRBJ1-2	NA	TRBV6-1	few
CASSPRDNEQFF	TGTGCCAGCTCACCGCGGGACAATGAGCAGTTCTTC	TRBJ2-1	NA	TRBV18	NA
CASSFSRLAEKETQYF	TGTGCCAGCAGCTTCTCACGGCTAGCGGAGAAAGAGACCCAGTACTTC	TRBJ2-5	TRBD2	TRBV5-4	NA
CASRQTGGRTYEQYF	TGTGCCAGCAGGCAAACAGGGGGACGAACCTACGAGCAGTACTTC	TRBJ2-7	TRBD1	TRBV2	NA